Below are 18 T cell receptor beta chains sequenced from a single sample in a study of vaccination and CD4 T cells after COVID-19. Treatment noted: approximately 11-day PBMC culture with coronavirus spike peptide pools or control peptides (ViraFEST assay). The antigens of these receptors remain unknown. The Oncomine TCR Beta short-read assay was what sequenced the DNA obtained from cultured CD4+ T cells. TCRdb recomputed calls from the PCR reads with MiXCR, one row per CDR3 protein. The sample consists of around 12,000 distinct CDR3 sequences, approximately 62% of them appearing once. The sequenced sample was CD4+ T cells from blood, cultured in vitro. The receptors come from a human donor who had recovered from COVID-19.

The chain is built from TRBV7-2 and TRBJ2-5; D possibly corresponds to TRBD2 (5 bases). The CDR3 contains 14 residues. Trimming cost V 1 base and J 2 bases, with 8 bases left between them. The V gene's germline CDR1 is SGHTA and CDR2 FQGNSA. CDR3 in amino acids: CASSLGRGQETQYF. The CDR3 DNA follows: TGTGCCAGCAGCTTAGGTCGGGGACAAGAGACCCAGTACTTC.

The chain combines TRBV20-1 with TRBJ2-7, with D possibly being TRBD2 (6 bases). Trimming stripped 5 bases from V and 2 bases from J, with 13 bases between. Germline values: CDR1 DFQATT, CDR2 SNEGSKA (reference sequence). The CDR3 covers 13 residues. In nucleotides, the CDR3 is TGCAGTGCTCCATTTAGCGGAACCTACGAGCAGTACTTC. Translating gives CSAPFSGTYEQYF.

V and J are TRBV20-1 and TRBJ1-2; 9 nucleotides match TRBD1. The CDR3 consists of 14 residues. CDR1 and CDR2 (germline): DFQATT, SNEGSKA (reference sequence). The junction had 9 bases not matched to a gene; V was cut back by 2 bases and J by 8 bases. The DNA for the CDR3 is TGCAGTGCTAGACCGGGACAGGGTTTGTGGGGCTACACCTTC. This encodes CSARPGQGLWGYTF.

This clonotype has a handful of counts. CDR3: CASSSGRDGYEQYF. CDR3 DNA sequence: TGTGCCAGCAGCTCGGGCCGGGATGGCTACGAGCAGTACTTC. The V call is TRBV7-2, the J call TRBJ2-7; TRBD2 is a possible D gene (5 bases). CDR1 and CDR2 (germline): SGHTA, FQGNSA. V lost 4 bases to trimming and J lost 3 bases, with 13 bases between them. The CDR3 runs 14 residues.

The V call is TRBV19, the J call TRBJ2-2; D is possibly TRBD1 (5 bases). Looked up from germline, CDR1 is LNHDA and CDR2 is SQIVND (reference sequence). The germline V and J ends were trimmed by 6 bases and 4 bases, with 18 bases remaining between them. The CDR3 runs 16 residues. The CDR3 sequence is CASSPMKGRLTGELFF. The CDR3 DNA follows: TGTGCCAGTAGCCCGATGAAGGGGCGCCTCACCGGGGAGCTGTTTTTT.

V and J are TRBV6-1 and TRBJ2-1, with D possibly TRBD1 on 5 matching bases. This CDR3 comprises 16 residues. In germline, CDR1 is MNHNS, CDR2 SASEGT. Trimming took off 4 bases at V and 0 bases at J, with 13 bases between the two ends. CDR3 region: CASSALQARSYNEQFF. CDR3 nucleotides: TGTGCCAGCAGTGCCTTACAGGCCCGCTCCTACAATGAGCAGTTCTTC.

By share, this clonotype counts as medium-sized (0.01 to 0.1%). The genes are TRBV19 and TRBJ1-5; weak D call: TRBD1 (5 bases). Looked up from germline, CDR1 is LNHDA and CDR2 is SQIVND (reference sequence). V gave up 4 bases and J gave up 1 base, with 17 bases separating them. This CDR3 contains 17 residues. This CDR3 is CASSTGTGYHSNQPQHF. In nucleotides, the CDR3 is TGTGCCAGTAGTACAGGGACCGGGTACCACAGCAATCAGCCCCAGCATTTT.

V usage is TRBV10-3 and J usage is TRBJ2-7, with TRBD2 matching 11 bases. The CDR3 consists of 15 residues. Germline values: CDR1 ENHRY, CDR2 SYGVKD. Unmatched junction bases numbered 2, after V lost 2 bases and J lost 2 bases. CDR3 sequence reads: CAISEALAGAYEQYF. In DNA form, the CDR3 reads TGTGCCATCAGTGAGGCACTAGCGGGAGCCTACGAGCAGTACTTC.

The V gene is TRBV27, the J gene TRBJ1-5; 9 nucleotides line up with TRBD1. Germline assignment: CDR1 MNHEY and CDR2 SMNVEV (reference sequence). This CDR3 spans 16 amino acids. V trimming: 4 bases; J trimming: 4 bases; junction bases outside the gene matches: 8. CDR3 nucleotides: TGTGCCAGCAGTTCGACGGACAGGGGAGGGAATCAGCCCCAGCATTTT. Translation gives CASSSTDRGGNQPQHF.

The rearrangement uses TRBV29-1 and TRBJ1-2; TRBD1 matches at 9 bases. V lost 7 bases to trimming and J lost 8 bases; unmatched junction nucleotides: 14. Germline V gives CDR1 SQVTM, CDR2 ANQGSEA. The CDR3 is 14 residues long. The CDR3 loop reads CSANRPGTGNGYTF. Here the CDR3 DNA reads TGCAGCGCAAATCGACCCGGGACAGGGAACGGCTACACCTTC. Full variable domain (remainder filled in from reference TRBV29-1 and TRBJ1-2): SAVISQKPSRDICQRGTSLTIQCQVDSQVTMMFWYRQQPGQSLTLIATANQGSEATYESGFVIDKFPISRPNLTFSTLTVSNMSPEDSSIYLCSANRPGTGNGYTFGSGTRLTVV.

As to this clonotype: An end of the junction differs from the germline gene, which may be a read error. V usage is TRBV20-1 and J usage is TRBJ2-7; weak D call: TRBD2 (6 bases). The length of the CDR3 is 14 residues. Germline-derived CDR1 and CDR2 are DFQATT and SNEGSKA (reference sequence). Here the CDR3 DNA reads TGCAGCGCTAGAGACGGCGGGATCTCTCCCGAGCAGTACTTC. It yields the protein CSARDGGISPEQYF.

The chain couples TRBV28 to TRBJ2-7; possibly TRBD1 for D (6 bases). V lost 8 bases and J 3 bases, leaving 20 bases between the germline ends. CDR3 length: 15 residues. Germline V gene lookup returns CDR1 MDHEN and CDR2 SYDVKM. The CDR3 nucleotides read TGTGCCAGCGACTCAGCCCCGGACAGAAACTACGAGCAGTACTTC. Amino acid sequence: CASDSAPDRNYEQYF.

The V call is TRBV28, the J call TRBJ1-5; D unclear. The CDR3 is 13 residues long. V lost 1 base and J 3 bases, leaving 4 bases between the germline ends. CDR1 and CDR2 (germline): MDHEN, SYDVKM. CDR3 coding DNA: TGTGCCAGCAGTTTATCCCTCAATCAGCCCCAGCATTTT. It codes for CASSLSLNQPQHF.

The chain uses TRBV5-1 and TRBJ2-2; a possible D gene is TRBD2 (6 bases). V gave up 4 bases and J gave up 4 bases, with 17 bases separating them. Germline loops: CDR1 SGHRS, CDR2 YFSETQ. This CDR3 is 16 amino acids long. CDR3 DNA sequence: TGCGCCAGCAGCCGGGATCCCGGGGGTATCACCGGGGAGCTGTTTTTT. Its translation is CASSRDPGGITGELFF.

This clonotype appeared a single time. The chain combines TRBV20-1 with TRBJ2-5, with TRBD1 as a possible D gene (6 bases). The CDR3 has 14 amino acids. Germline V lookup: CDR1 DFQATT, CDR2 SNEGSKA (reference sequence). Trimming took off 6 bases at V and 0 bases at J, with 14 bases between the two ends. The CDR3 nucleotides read TGCAGTGCCACACCGACAGGTGACCAAGAGACCCAGTACTTC. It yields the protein CSATPTGDQETQYF.

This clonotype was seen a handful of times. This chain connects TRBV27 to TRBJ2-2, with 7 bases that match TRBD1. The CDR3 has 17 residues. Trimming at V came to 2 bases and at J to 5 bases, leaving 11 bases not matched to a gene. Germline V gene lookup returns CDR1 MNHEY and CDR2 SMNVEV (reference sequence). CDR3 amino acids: CASSLRLTGVGTGELFF. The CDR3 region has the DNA TGTGCCAGCAGTTTACGACTAACAGGGGTGGGGACCGGGGAGCTGTTTTTT.

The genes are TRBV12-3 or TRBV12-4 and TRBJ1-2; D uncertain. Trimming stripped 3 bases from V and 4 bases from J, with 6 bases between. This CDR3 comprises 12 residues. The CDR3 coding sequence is TGTGCCAGCAGTTTTAGCTCCTATGGCTACACCTTC. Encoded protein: CASSFSSYGYTF.

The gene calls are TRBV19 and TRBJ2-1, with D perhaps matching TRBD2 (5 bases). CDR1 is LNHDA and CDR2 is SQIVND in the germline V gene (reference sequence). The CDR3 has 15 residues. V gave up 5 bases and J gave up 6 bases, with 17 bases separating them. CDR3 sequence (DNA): TGTGCCAGTAGTCCTACGGACTCCCGAACCAATGAGCAGTTCTTC. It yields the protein CASSPTDSRTNEQFF.